This entry lists 25 T cell receptor beta chains sequenced from one sample in a study of human T cells and chemical hapten exposure. Time point denoted: pre-sensitization, week 0. Treatment specified: therapeutic diphenylcyclopropenone sensitization with weekly scalp DPC. One entry per CDR3 protein, called by TCRdb with MiXCR from the RACE reads. The profile shows about 350,000 distinct CDR3 sequences, around 5.5% of them singletons. The material was whole blood, obtained in connection with sensitization to the hapten diphenylcyclopropenone (DPC). The receptors were gathered from a woman in her late teens or twenties with alopecia areata. Some clones in this sample may be carry-over from other donors' samples.

V usage is TRBV7-2 and J usage is TRBJ2-3; 11 nucleotides align to TRBD2. Trimming at V came to 4 bases and at J to 2 bases, leaving 5 bases not matched to a gene. The CDR3 has 16 amino acids. Germline CDR1 is SGHTA and CDR2 is FQGNSA. The CDR3 spells CASSSYSGGVTDTQYF. The CDR3 nucleotides read TGTGCCAGCAGCTCCTATAGCGGGGGGGTCACAGATACGCAGTATTTT.

This clonotype was found a few times. V gene TRBV12-3 or TRBV12-4 combines with J gene TRBJ1-2; D ambiguous. This CDR3 has 15 residues. Trimming stripped 4 bases from V and 4 bases from J, with 16 bases between. The CDR3 spells CASSYPGILGYGYTF. CDR3 sequence (DNA): TGTGCCAGCAGTTACCCCGGGATTCTGGGCTATGGCTACACCTTC.

This chain connects TRBV29-1 to TRBJ2-7, with 8 bases fitting TRBD1. Per the germline V gene, CDR1 is SQVTM and CDR2 is ANQGSEA. This CDR3 is built from 11 residues. The ends lost 7 bases at V and 5 bases at J; junction bases unmatched: 4. The CDR3 here is CSAETGDEQYF. Here the CDR3 DNA reads TGCAGCGCCGAGACAGGGGACGAGCAGTACTTC.

This chain uses TRBV10-3 with TRBJ2-2; no clear D. There are 14 residues in the CDR3. Germline CDR1 and CDR2: ENHRY and SYGVKD. Trimming stripped 6 bases from V and 4 bases from J, with 12 bases between. The CDR3 sequence is CAIRSKSGTGELFF. CDR3 sequence (DNA): TGTGCCATCAGATCAAAGTCGGGCACCGGGGAGCTGTTTTTT.

The V call is TRBV5-5, the J call TRBJ1-2; weak D call: TRBD1 (6 bases). This CDR3 comprises 14 residues. Trimming shortened V by 2 bases and J by 6 bases, and 14 bases separated the two germline ends. The V gene's germline CDR1 is SGHKS and CDR2 YYEKEE (reference sequence). CDR3 sequence reads: CASSFTGKANGYTF. In DNA, the CDR3 is TGTGCCAGCAGCTTTACAGGGAAGGCGAATGGCTACACCTTC.

A few counts support this clonotype. CDR3 DNA: TGCAGTGCAGACCCCAAGCACACTGAAGCTTTCTTT. The encoded protein is CSADPKHTEAFF. J is TRBJ1-1 and V is TRBV20-1; no reliable D call. CDR1 is DFQATT, CDR2 SNEGSKA, per germline (reference sequence). The CDR3 extends over 12 amino acids. Trimming took off 6 bases at V and 3 bases at J, with 11 bases between the two ends.

This clonotype was seen a handful of times. The V gene is TRBV7-9, the J gene TRBJ2-3; 9 bases align to TRBD1. The J segment lost 1 base and the V segment lost 5 bases, leaving 7 bases of the junction unmatched. The length of the CDR3 is 16 residues. From germline, CDR1 is SEHNR and CDR2 FQNEAQ (reference sequence). CDR3 bases: TGTGCCAGCAGCCCTGGACAGGGGTCGGGCACAGATACGCAGTATTTT. Its translation is CASSPGQGSGTDTQYF.

This chain joins TRBV28 and TRBJ1-1; no clear D gene. V was cut by 7 bases and J by 1 base, with 4 bases left in between. CDR1 MDHEN and CDR2 SYDVKM come from the germline V gene. The CDR3 consists of 11 residues. The DNA of the CDR3 is TGTGCCAGCATGGAGAACACTGAAGCTTTCTTT. Translated: CASMENTEAFF.

This clonotype has a count of ten or more. The gene calls are TRBV11-3 and TRBJ2-2, with D maybe TRBD2 (5 bases). Trimming shortened V by 5 bases and J by 0 bases, and 13 bases separated the two germline ends. The CDR3 is 16 residues long. The germline V gene encodes CDR1 SGHNT and CDR2 YENEEA. CDR3 in DNA: TGTGCCAGCAGCCCCCTACGGGGTGCGAACACCGGGGAGCTGTTTTTT. Residues: CASSPLRGANTGELFF.

This clonotype was seen repeatedly, ten times or more. This chain joins TRBV7-8 and TRBJ1-1; 9 bases fit TRBD1. The germline V gene has CDR1 SGHVS and CDR2 FQNEAQ. This CDR3 has 17 amino acids. The V segment lost 5 bases and the J segment 4 bases; nucleotides outside the gene matches: 14. The CDR3 DNA reads as TGTGCCAGCAGCCCCCGGGACAGGGCGGATCTGAGCACTGAAGCTTTCTTT. Protein sequence: CASSPRDRADLSTEAFF.

In this sample, this clonotype turned up many times. This CDR3 is CASSFGLGGGTEAFF. The CDR3 bases are TGCGCCAGCAGCTTCGGCTTAGGTGGCGGCACTGAAGCTTTCTTT. The chain couples TRBV5-1 to TRBJ1-1; no firm D call. V lost 2 bases and J lost 4, with 15 bases in between. This CDR3 is built from 15 residues. Germline V gene data show CDR1 as SGHRS and CDR2 as YFSETQ.

This clonotype was counted ten times or more. This chain links TRBV12-5 with TRBJ1-2; D is unresolved. There are 12 residues in the CDR3. V shed 7 bases and J shed 0 bases, with 6 bases lying between them. The germline CDR1 and CDR2 sequences are LGHNT and FRNRAP. The CDR3 bases are TGTGCTAGTGCGGCCGCTAACTATGGCTACACCTTC. Translated: CASAAANYGYTF.

This clonotype was counted ten times or more. The chain joins TRBV27 to TRBJ1-1, with a weak D call TRBD1 (5 bases). CDR1 is MNHEY, CDR2 SMNVEV, per germline (reference sequence). This CDR3 region has 12 residues. Between the trimmed V and J ends, which lost 3 bases and 7 bases, there was a span of 9 bases. The CDR3 DNA follows: TGTGCCAGCAGTTTGGGGCGGGGTGAAGCTTTCTTT. Protein product: CASSLGRGEAFF.

This clonotype was counted ten times or more. The gene calls are TRBV6-6 and TRBJ2-5; TRBD2 matches 9 bases. The CDR3 has 14 residues. Germline lookup yields CDR1 MNHNY and CDR2 SVGAGI (reference sequence). V trimming: 6 bases; J trimming: 5 bases; junction bases outside the gene matches: 7. CDR3 in amino acids: CASRLRGGEETQYF. In DNA form, the CDR3 reads TGTGCCAGCAGATTGCGGGGGGGCGAGGAGACCCAGTACTTC.

This clonotype was detected only a few times. V usage is TRBV3-1 and J usage is TRBJ1-6, with a weak D call TRBD1 (5 bases). V shed 4 bases and J shed 0 bases, with 10 bases lying between them. Germline V gene data show CDR1 as LGHDT and CDR2 as YNNKEL (reference sequence). The CDR3 contains 16 residues. The CDR3 reads CASSLRDLSYNSPLHF. DNA of the CDR3: TGTGCCAGCAGCCTCAGGGACCTCTCCTATAATTCACCCCTCCACTTT.

This clonotype was counted only a few times. The CDR3 here is CASSGSAGGRQETQYF. Written as DNA, the CDR3 is TGCGCCAGCAGCGGAAGTGCGGGGGGCCGACAAGAGACCCAGTACTTC. V gene TRBV5-1 combines with J gene TRBJ2-5; TRBD2 aligns across 8 bases. The ends lost 4 bases at V and 2 bases at J; junction bases unmatched: 10. CDR1 and CDR2 (germline): SGHRS, YFSETQ. The CDR3 runs to 16 residues.

This clonotype was observed a few times. This chain uses TRBV7-9 with TRBJ1-4, with a weak D call TRBD1 (5 bases). CDR1 is SEHNR and CDR2 is FQNEAQ in the germline V gene (reference sequence). The CDR3 totals 15 residues. Trimming took off 1 base at V and 5 bases at J, with 11 bases between the two ends. DNA of the CDR3: TGTGCCAGCAGCTTAGGTACGCGACAGAATGAAAAACTGTTTTTT. Its protein product is CASSLGTRQNEKLFF.

This sequence joins TRBV7-2 and TRBJ1-2; 8 bases align to TRBD1. Germline CDR1 is SGHTA and CDR2 is FQGNSA. The CDR3 consists of 15 residues. V lost 5 bases and J lost 8; bases outside the gene matches: 13. The CDR3 bases are TGTGCCAGCAGCCCCACCGCAGGGGGCGGTGAGGGCTACACCTTC. Translated: CASSPTAGGGEGYTF.

This clonotype was recorded a few times. The chain uses TRBV20-1 and TRBJ2-4; tentative D call: TRBD1 (6 bases). Germline V CDR1 and CDR2: DFQATT, SNEGSKA (reference sequence). The CDR3 is 17 amino acids. V gave up 6 bases and J gave up 1 base, with 22 bases separating them. This CDR3 reads CSAPRDTEMWAKNIQYF. The CDR3 nucleotides are TGCAGTGCCCCACGGGACACCGAGATGTGGGCCAAAAACATTCAGTACTTC.

There are many counts of this clonotype. This chain uses TRBV5-1 with TRBJ2-1; 13 bases fit TRBD2. Looked up from germline, CDR1 is SGHRS and CDR2 is YFSETQ. V shed 4 bases and J 4 bases; nucleotides not matched to a gene: 8. The length of the CDR3 is 17 residues. CDR3 in DNA: TGCGCCAGCAGCGATGGGACTAGCGGGGCCGCTTACAATGAGCAGTTCTTC. Its translation is CASSDGTSGAAYNEQFF.

The sample holds a few counts of this clonotype. The chain links TRBV12-3 or TRBV12-4 to TRBJ1-1; 8 bases map to TRBD1. With V trimmed by 6 bases and J by 4 bases, 4 bases remained unmatched. CDR3 size: 13 residues. CDR3 residues: CASRATGGTEAFF. The CDR3 DNA reads TGTGCCAGCAGGGCTACAGGGGGCACTGAAGCTTTCTTT.

The V gene is TRBV7-2, the J gene TRBJ2-1, with a possible D match to TRBD1 (6 bases). The CDR3 consists of 17 residues. V lost 5 bases and J lost 0, with 17 bases in between. Germline V lookup: CDR1 SGHTA, CDR2 FQGNSA. This chain's CDR3 is CASSGKGADSSYNEQFF. The CDR3 nucleotides read TGTGCCAGCAGCGGGAAGGGAGCGGACAGCTCCTACAATGAGCAGTTCTTC.

This clonotype was seen repeatedly, ten times or more. The rearrangement uses TRBV10-3 and TRBJ2-5, with D possibly TRBD2 on 6 matching bases. Trimming took 5 bases from V and 2 from J, leaving 9 bases between them. The CDR3 has 13 amino acids. Germline CDR1 is ENHRY and CDR2 is SYGVKD. The CDR3: CAISKGLQETQYF. CDR3 DNA: TGTGCCATCAGTAAGGGACTTCAAGAGACCCAGTACTTC.

In its sample, this clonotype was seen a few times. The genes are TRBV6-2 or TRBV6-3 and TRBJ1-5; D may be TRBD1 (6 bases). This CDR3 region has 16 residues. The V and J ends lost 7 bases and 0 bases respectively, with 16 bases between them. Germline lookup yields CDR1 MNHEY and CDR2 SVGEGT. As DNA, the CDR3 is TGTGCCAGCAAGATCCGAGACAGGCCTAGCAATCAGCCCCAGCATTTT. As protein: CASKIRDRPSNQPQHF.

This clonotype turned up a few times. This chain joins TRBV20-1 and TRBJ2-3; D remains unclear. There are 12 residues in the CDR3. Germline CDR1 and CDR2: DFQATT and SNEGSKA (reference sequence). V was shortened by 6 bases and J by 4 bases, with 11 bases between the two germline ends. CDR3 amino acids: CSARYPSDTQYF. The CDR3 nucleotides are TGCAGTGCAAGGTACCCCTCAGATACGCAGTATTTT.